These T cell receptor beta chains were read from a single sample in a study of beta chain features in type 1 diabetes. TCRdb keeps only in-frame clones here, not all; method: immunoSEQ multiplex PCR. This sample has around 180,000 clones, with 13% found just once. Sequencing was performed on central memory CD4+ T cells from blood. These receptors were obtained from a woman aged 18-35 years in good health. CDR3s include the opening cysteine and the closing phenylalanine or tryptophan. The order of the fields is CDR3 DNA, CDR3 protein, clone size, V gene, CDR3 length, D gene, J gene. The D gene is left open where the match is weak. Clone sizes are given selectively: once, few, many, or a class where the clone is expanded.

DNA: TGTGCCTGGGGACAGGGGTTAGGTCAGCCCCAGCATTTT; CDR3: CAWGQGLGQPQHF; size: few; V: TRBV30; length: 13; D: TRBD1; J: TRBJ1-5
DNA: TGTGCCAGCAGCTTAGCAAGAGGTGGGGCCAACGTCCTGACTTTC; CDR3: CASSLARGGANVLTF; size: few; V: TRBV7-8; length: 15; D: NA; J: TRBJ2-6
DNA: TGTGCCGGACGGACAGGGTCTACTTACGAGCAGTACTTC; CDR3: CAGRTGSTYEQYF; size: NA; V: TRBV2; length: 13; D: TRBD1; J: TRBJ2-7
DNA: TGTGCCAGCGTCGGGGGAGGGCCGTCCTACGAGCAGTACTTC; CDR3: CASVGGGPSYEQYF; size: few; V: TRBV28; length: 14; D: TRBD2; J: TRBJ2-7
DNA: TGCGCCAGCAGCTTGGGAGGGACAGGGGGCAGTGAGCAGTTCTTC; CDR3: CASSLGGTGGSEQFF; size: few; V: TRBV5-1; length: 15; D: TRBD1; J: TRBJ2-1
DNA: TGTGCCAGCAGCTTGTACAGGGGAAGCAATCAGCCCCAGCATTTT; CDR3: CASSLYRGSNQPQHF; size: few; V: TRBV7-3; length: 15; D: TRBD1; J: TRBJ1-5
DNA: TGTGCCAGCAGTTACTCCAGGGGACCTAATGAAAAACTGTTTTTT; CDR3: CASSYSRGPNEKLFF; size: NA; V: TRBV6-5; length: 15; D: NA; J: TRBJ1-4
DNA: TGTGCCAGCAGTCGGGACAGAGCTACCGGGGAGCTGTTTTTT; CDR3: CASSRDRATGELFF; size: NA; V: TRBV6-1; length: 14; D: TRBD1; J: TRBJ2-2
DNA: TGTGCCATCAGGGGGACAGGGGAGGAAGCTTTCTTT; CDR3: CAIRGTGEEAFF; size: few; V: TRBV10-3; length: 12; D: TRBD1; J: TRBJ1-1
DNA: TGTGCCAGCTCACCCCTTGGACAGCGCAATCAGCCCCAGCATTTT; CDR3: CASSPLGQRNQPQHF; size: few; V: TRBV18; length: 15; D: NA; J: TRBJ1-5
DNA: TGTGCCAGCAGTCACAGACTAGGGACCTACGAGCAGTACTTC; CDR3: CASSHRLGTYEQYF; size: few; V: TRBV25-1; length: 14; D: NA; J: TRBJ2-7
DNA: TGTGCCAGCAGCCCCACAGGGGGCTATGGCTACACCTTC; CDR3: CASSPTGGYGYTF; size: NA; V: TRBV7-9; length: 13; D: TRBD1; J: TRBJ1-2
DNA: TGCAGCGCAAGGGGACTAGCGGGAAACACCGGGGAGCTGTTTTTT; CDR3: CSARGLAGNTGELFF; size: few; V: TRBV29-1; length: 15; D: TRBD2; J: TRBJ2-2
DNA: TGTGCCAGCAGTGGTTACAGTGAAGCTTTCTTT; CDR3: CASSGYSEAFF; size: NA; V: TRBV27; length: 11; D: NA; J: TRBJ1-1
DNA: TGTGCCTGGTCGTACGGGACAGGGGTTTACGAGCAGTACTTC; CDR3: CAWSYGTGVYEQYF; size: NA; V: TRBV30; length: 14; D: TRBD1; J: TRBJ2-7
DNA: TGCGCCAGCAGTCTCGACAGTGCTAATGAAAAACTGTTTTTT; CDR3: CASSLDSANEKLFF; size: few; V: TRBV5-1; length: 14; D: NA; J: TRBJ1-4
DNA: TGTGCCACCAGCAGAGATTCGGGGTTTCAGCTGTTTTTT; CDR3: CATSRDSGFQLFF; size: NA; V: TRBV15; length: 13; D: NA; J: TRBJ1-4
DNA: TGTGCCAGCAGCTCAAAGACAGGGGGCGATAACTATGGCTACACCTTC; CDR3: CASSSKTGGDNYGYTF; size: few; V: TRBV5-4; length: 16; D: TRBD1; J: TRBJ1-2
DNA: TGTGCCAGCAGGACACAGGGATGGGATGGCTACACCTTC; CDR3: CASRTQGWDGYTF; size: few; V: TRBV6-1; length: 13; D: NA; J: TRBJ1-2
DNA: TGCAGCGTCCTGCGGAACACTGAAGCTTTCTTT; CDR3: CSVLRNTEAFF; size: NA; V: TRBV29-1; length: 11; D: NA; J: TRBJ1-1
DNA: TGCAGCGTTAACAGGGGCAGGGGCTATGGCTACACCTTC; CDR3: CSVNRGRGYGYTF; size: NA; V: TRBV29-1; length: 13; D: TRBD1; J: TRBJ1-2
DNA: TGTGCCAGCAGCTTATTAGGCCAGGGCCCTTCCTATGGCTACACCTTC; CDR3: CASSLLGQGPSYGYTF; size: NA; V: TRBV7-9; length: 16; D: NA; J: TRBJ1-2
DNA: TGTGCCAGTAGTATAGGGGTGAACAGGGTATCGGAGACCCAGTACTTC; CDR3: CASSIGVNRVSETQYF; size: few; V: TRBV19; length: 16; D: NA; J: TRBJ2-5
DNA: TGTGCCAGCAGTGAACCCCCGGGCAGCGGCCCCTATGGCTACACCTTC; CDR3: CASSEPPGSGPYGYTF; size: few; V: TRBV25-1; length: 16; D: NA; J: TRBJ1-2
DNA: TGTGCCAGCACCCTAACAGGGGGCATGTCGGGCGGCTACACCTTC; CDR3: CASTLTGGMSGGYTF; size: few; V: TRBV7-9; length: 15; D: TRBD1; J: TRBJ1-2
DNA: TGTGCCAGCAGTCGGGACAGGGTCTATGGCTACACCTTC; CDR3: CASSRDRVYGYTF; size: NA; V: TRBV9; length: 13; D: TRBD1; J: TRBJ1-2
DNA: TGTGCCTGGAGTGTACAGAGCGGACCATCCTACGAGCAGTACTTC; CDR3: CAWSVQSGPSYEQYF; size: few; V: TRBV30; length: 15; D: NA; J: TRBJ2-7
DNA: TGCGCCAGCAGCCCCGGGAACTACAATGAGCAGTTCTTC; CDR3: CASSPGNYNEQFF; size: few; V: TRBV5-1; length: 13; D: NA; J: TRBJ2-1
DNA: TGTGCCTGGAGTGCCGGGACAGAGCGGCCCCAGCATTTT; CDR3: CAWSAGTERPQHF; size: many; V: TRBV30; length: 13; D: TRBD1; J: TRBJ1-5
DNA: TGTGCCAGCAGCTCGACCTCTAGCGGCCGTTACAATGAGCAGTTCTTC; CDR3: CASSSTSSGRYNEQFF; size: few; V: TRBV11-1; length: 16; D: TRBD2; J: TRBJ2-1
DNA: TGTGCCTGGAGTGTACTCAGGTACGAGCAGTACTTC; CDR3: CAWSVLRYEQYF; size: few; V: TRBV30; length: 12; D: NA; J: TRBJ2-7
DNA: TGTGCCAGCAGCCAAGATCTGCGAGGGTTAGCTTTCTTT; CDR3: CASSQDLRGLAFF; size: NA; V: TRBV4-2; length: 13; D: NA; J: TRBJ1-1
DNA: TGTGCCAGCAGTTACACGCGGACCGGGGAGCTGTTTTTT; CDR3: CASSYTRTGELFF; size: few; V: TRBV6-5; length: 13; D: NA; J: TRBJ2-2
DNA: TGTGCCACCAGCAGAGAGGGCCGCTACAATGAGCAGTTCTTC; CDR3: CATSREGRYNEQFF; size: few; V: TRBV15; length: 14; D: NA; J: TRBJ2-1
DNA: TGTGCCAGCTCAACGACAGGGGGGAATCAGCCCCAGCATTTT; CDR3: CASSTTGGNQPQHF; size: NA; V: TRBV18; length: 14; D: TRBD1; J: TRBJ1-5
DNA: TGTGCCAGCAGCCGGGAGGTGGGGACAGATACGCAGTATTTT; CDR3: CASSREVGTDTQYF; size: NA; V: TRBV4-2; length: 14; D: NA; J: TRBJ2-3
DNA: TGTGCCAGCAGCCAACAAACTGAACTAGGCCATTACTCCTACAATGAGCAGTTCTTC; CDR3: CASSQQTELGHYSYNEQFF; size: NA; V: TRBV5-4; length: 19; D: NA; J: TRBJ2-1
DNA: TGTGCCAGCAGTCCCCTAGGTACGGGGGGCACTGAAGCTTTCTTT; CDR3: CASSPLGTGGTEAFF; size: NA; V: TRBV28; length: 15; D: NA; J: TRBJ1-1
DNA: TGTGCCAGCAGCTGGATTAGGGCATCTAGCGGGAGGTATAACGAGCAGTACTTC; CDR3: CASSWIRASSGRYNEQYF; size: NA; V: TRBV5-4; length: 18; D: TRBD2; J: TRBJ2-7
DNA: TGTGCCAGCAGCAAAAATCCCCGACTAGCGGGAGGGCCGAGGGAGCTGTTTTTT; CDR3: CASSKNPRLAGGPRELFF; size: many; V: TRBV21-1; length: 18; D: NA; J: TRBJ2-2
DNA: TGTGCCAGTAGTGCTCGGACTAGCGCTACCTACGAGCAGTACTTC; CDR3: CASSARTSATYEQYF; size: NA; V: TRBV19; length: 15; D: TRBD2; J: TRBJ2-7
DNA: TGTGCCAGCAGTGCAGGGGCAGGAGAGACCCAGTACTTC; CDR3: CASSAGAGETQYF; size: few; V: TRBV6-4; length: 13; D: NA; J: TRBJ2-5
DNA: TGCGCCAGCAGGGCCCTAGCGGGAGTGGTAGATACGCAGTATTTT; CDR3: CASRALAGVVDTQYF; size: NA; V: TRBV10-2; length: 15; D: TRBD2; J: TRBJ2-3
DNA: TGTGCCGGCGCCGATGGGGCCTATGGCTACACCTTC; CDR3: CAGADGAYGYTF; size: NA; V: TRBV2; length: 12; D: NA; J: TRBJ1-2
DNA: TGCGCCAGCCGTCCCGGGACAATGCGCAATCAGCCCCAGCATTTT; CDR3: CASRPGTMRNQPQHF; size: NA; V: TRBV5-1; length: 15; D: NA; J: TRBJ1-5
DNA: TGTGCCAGCAGCCAAGATCTCTGGGACAGGAAGAACACTGAAGCTTTCTTT; CDR3: CASSQDLWDRKNTEAFF; size: NA; V: TRBV4-2; length: 17; D: TRBD1; J: TRBJ1-1
DNA: TGTGCCAGCAGTTTGGTATTGGTCAGGGAACGCAATGAGCAGTTCTTC; CDR3: CASSLVLVRERNEQFF; size: few; V: TRBV28; length: 16; D: NA; J: TRBJ2-1
DNA: TGTGCCATCAGTGTGGGAGCGGATCAGCCCCAGCATTTT; CDR3: CAISVGADQPQHF; size: few; V: TRBV10-3; length: 13; D: NA; J: TRBJ1-5
DNA: TGCAGCGTTCGGACAGACAATCAGCCCCAGCATTTT; CDR3: CSVRTDNQPQHF; size: many; V: TRBV29-1; length: 12; D: NA; J: TRBJ1-5
DNA: TGTGCCAGCAGCTTGGGGGGAGGGCCCCACAATGAGCAGTTCTTC; CDR3: CASSLGGGPHNEQFF; size: NA; V: TRBV7-9; length: 15; D: TRBD2; J: TRBJ2-1
DNA: TGCAGCGTTGATACGACTAGCGGGAAAGCTGAGCAGTTCTTC; CDR3: CSVDTTSGKAEQFF; size: NA; V: TRBV29-1; length: 14; D: TRBD2; J: TRBJ2-1